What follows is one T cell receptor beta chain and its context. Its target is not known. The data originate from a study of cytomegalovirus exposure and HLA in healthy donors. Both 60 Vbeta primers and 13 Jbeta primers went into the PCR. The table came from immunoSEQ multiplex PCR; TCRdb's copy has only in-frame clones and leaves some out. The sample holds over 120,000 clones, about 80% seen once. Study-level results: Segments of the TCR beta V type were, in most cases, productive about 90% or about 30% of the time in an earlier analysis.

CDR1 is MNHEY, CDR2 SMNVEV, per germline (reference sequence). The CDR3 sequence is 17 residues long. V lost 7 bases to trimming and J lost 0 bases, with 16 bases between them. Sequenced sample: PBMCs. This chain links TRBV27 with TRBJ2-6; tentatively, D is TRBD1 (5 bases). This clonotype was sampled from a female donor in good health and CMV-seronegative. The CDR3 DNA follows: TGTGCCAGCACCCGACAGCCATCAAGCTCTGGGGCCAACGTCCTGACTTTC. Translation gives CASTRQPSSSGANVLTF.